This note documents a single T cell receptor beta chain sequence. The entry originates in a study of blood T cell repertoires in COVID-19. Study information: Acute and convalescent COVID-19 samples came from the United States, Italy and Spain. T cells, B-cell-depleted T cells, or PBMCs supplied cDNA or gDNA.

The ends were cut back, 0 bases at V and 8 bases at J, with 11 bases in the middle. Germline values: CDR1 SGDLS, CDR2 YYNGEE. The CDR3 spans 14 residues. Using immunoSEQ multiplex PCR, the repertoire was profiled, and TCRdb retains in-frame clones only, with some absent. In the table there are 75,000 to 100,000 clones, around nine tenths of which are singletons. The sequenced material came from peripheral blood. The chain is built from TRBV9 and TRBJ1-4; D remains unclear. This TCR was sampled from a man aged 70-80 years with acute or convalescent COVID-19. The CDR3 reads CASSVDSSWEKLFF. CDR3 in DNA: TGTGCCAGCAGCGTAGACTCGTCCTGGGAAAAACTGTTTTTT.